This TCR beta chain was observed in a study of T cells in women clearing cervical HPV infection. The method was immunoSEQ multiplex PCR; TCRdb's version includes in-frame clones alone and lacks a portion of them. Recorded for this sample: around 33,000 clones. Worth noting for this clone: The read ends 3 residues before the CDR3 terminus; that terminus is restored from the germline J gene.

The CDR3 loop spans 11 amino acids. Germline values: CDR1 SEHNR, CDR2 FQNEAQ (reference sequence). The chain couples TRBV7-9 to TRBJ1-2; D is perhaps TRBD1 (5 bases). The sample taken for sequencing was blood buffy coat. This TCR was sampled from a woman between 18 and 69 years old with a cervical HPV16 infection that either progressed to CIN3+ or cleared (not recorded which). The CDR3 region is CASTIDSDYTF. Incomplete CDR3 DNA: TGTGCCAGCACCATCGACAGTGAC.